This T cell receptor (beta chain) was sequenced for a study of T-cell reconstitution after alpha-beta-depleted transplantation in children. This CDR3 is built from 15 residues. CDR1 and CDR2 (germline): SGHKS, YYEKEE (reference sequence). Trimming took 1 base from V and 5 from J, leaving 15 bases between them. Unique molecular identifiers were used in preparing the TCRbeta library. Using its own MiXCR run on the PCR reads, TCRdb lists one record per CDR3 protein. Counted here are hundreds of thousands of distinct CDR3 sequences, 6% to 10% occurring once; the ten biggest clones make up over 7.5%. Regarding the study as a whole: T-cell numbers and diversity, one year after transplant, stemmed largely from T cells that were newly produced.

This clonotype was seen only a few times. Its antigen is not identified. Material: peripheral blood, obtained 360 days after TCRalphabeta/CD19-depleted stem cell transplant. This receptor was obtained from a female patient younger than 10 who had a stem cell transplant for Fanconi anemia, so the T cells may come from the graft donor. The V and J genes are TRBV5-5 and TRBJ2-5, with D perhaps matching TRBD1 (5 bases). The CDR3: CASSLSQGFDETQYF. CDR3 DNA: TGTGCCAGCAGCTTGAGTCAGGGTTTTGATGAGACCCAGTACTTC.